This T cell receptor beta chain was recovered during a study of CXCR3-negative and CXCR3-positive naive CD8 T cells. Findings and caveats of the study: Similarly elevated diversity marked both naive subsets, with memory CD8+ cells showing far lower diversity.

In the case of this clonotype: Antigen unknown.

The authors prepared UMI-labeled TRB cDNA libraries by 5' RACE. TCRdb re-called the 5' RACE reads; every CDR3 protein appears as one record, without DNA. The repertoire table contains over 100,000 distinct CDR3 sequences. This CDR3 comprises 13 residues. The germline V gene encodes CDR1 SGHVS and CDR2 FQNEAQ. This TCR was recovered from a human donor in good health. Some clones in this sample may be carry-over from other donors' samples. The chain uses TRBV7-8 and TRBJ2-2; with no DNA, the TCRdb D assignment of TRBD1 cannot be verified. The sequenced sample was naive CXCR3- CD8+ T cells from blood. Subset indicated: CD45RO-CCR7+CD27+CD95- naive CD8+ T cells lacking CXCR3 (TNR3-). The CDR3 protein is CASSGDRSRELFF.